What follows is one TCR beta chain and its context. The data were produced by immunoSEQ multiplex PCR, yet TCRdb's version contains in-frame clones alone and is incomplete. The data contain 150,000 to 200,000 clones, under 90% of them seen just once; the ten biggest clones take up just over 4%. The data belong to a study of cytomegalovirus exposure and HLA in healthy donors. Germline V CDR1 and CDR2: LNHDA, SQIVND (reference sequence). The J segment lost 1 base and the V segment lost 1 base, leaving 2 bases of the junction unmatched. The length of the CDR3 is 15 residues. The chain couples TRBV19 to TRBJ1-1, with TRBD1 identical over 8 bases. The sample consisted of PBMCs. The receptor was isolated from a man younger than 35 in good health and CMV-seropositive. The CDR3 region has the DNA TGTGCCAGTAGTATAGTGGGACAGGCGAACACTGAAGCTTTCTTT. This codes for CASSIVGQANTEAFF.